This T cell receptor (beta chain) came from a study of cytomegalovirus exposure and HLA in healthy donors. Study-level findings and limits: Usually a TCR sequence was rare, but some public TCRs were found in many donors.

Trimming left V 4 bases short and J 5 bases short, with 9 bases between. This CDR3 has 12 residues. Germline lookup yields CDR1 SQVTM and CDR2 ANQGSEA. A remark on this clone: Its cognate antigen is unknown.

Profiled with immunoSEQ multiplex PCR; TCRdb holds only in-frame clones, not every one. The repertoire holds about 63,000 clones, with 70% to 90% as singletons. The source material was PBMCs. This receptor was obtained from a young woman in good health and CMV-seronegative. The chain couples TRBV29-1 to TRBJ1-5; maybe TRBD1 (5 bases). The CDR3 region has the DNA TGCAGCGTTGGTGACAGAGATCAGCCCCAGCATTTT. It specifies CSVGDRDQPQHF.